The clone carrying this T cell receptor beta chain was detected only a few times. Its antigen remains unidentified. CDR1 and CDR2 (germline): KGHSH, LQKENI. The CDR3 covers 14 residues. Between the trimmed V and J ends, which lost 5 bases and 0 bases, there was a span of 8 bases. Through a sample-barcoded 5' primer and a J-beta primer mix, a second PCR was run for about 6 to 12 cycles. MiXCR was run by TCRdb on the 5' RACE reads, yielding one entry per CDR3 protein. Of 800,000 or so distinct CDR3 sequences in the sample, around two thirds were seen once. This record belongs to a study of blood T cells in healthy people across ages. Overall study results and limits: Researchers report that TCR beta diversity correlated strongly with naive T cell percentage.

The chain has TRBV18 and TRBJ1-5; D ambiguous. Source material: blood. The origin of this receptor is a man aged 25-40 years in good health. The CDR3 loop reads CASSVRGSNQPQHF. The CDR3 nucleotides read TGTGCCAGCTCAGTACGGGGTAGCAATCAGCCCCAGCATTTT.